This TCR beta chain is from a study of blood T cell repertoires in COVID-19. In the original processing: Reference gene primers were amplified, and this amplification served to estimate nucleated cell counts. Using immunoSEQ multiplex PCR, the repertoire was profiled, and TCRdb retains in-frame clones only, with some absent. Clone size and V and J calls were adopted from that table, with D and trimming inferred from the DNA. The data hold roughly 22,000 clones, with roughly 94% observed a single time. Germline V gene lookup returns CDR1 LGHNA and CDR2 YSLEER. V was trimmed by 4 bases and J by 3 bases, leaving 7 bases between them. This CDR3 has 14 residues.

This TCR was sampled from a man between 65 and 85 years old with active COVID-19. This rearrangement joins TRBV4-3 to TRBJ1-6, with D perhaps TRBD1 (6 bases). Material: peripheral blood. The CDR3 sequence: CASSRQDYNSPLHF. The CDR3 DNA sequence: TGCGCCAGCAGCCGACAGGACTATAATTCACCCCTCCACTTT.